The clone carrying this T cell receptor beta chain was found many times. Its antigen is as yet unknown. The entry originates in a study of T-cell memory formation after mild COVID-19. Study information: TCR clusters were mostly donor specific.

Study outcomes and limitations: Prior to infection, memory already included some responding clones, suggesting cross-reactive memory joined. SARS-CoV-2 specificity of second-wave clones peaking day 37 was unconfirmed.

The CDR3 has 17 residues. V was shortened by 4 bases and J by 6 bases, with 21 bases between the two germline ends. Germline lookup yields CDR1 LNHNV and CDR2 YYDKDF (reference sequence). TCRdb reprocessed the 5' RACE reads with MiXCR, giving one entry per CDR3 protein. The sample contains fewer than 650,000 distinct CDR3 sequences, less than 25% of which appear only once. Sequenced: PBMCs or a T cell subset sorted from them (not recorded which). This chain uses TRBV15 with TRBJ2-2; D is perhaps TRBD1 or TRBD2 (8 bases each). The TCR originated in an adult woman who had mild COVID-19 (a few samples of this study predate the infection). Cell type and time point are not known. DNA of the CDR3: TGTGCCACCAGCACTCAGACAGGGGTCGGGAGGGCCGGGGAGCTGTTTTTT. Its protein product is CATSTQTGVGRAGELFF.